Following are 10 T cell receptor beta chains from one sample sequenced in a study of blood T cell repertoires in COVID-19. Assay used: immunoSEQ multiplex PCR; TCRdb lists only in-frame clones, some missing. In the table there are some 220,000 clones, 80% to 90% of which are singletons. What was sequenced was peripheral blood. These receptors all come from a man aged 45-60 years with acute or convalescent COVID-19.

The chain employs TRBV10-3 and TRBJ1-2; 7 bases map to TRBD1. Trimming removed 11 bases from V and 5 bases from J; junction bases left unmatched: 14. The CDR3 sequence is 14 residues long. Germline V CDR1 and CDR2: ENHRY, SYGVKD. The CDR3 loop is CARSPDNRGYGYTF. The CDR3 coding sequence is TGTGCCCGATCCCCTGACAACAGGGGTTATGGCTACACCTTC.

The chain employs TRBV27 and TRBJ2-1, with D possibly matching TRBD2 (6 bases). This CDR3 contains 15 residues. The V gene's germline CDR1 is MNHEY and CDR2 SMNVEV (reference sequence). V was cut by 0 bases and J by 5 bases, with 11 bases left in between. The CDR3 sequence: CASSLSGSGNNEQFF. DNA of the CDR3: TGTGCCAGCAGTTTATCCGGGAGCGGAAACAATGAGCAGTTCTTC.

The chain links TRBV6-5 to TRBJ2-5, with 7 bases aligning to TRBD1. The CDR3 spans 14 residues. Trimming took 5 bases from V and 2 from J; bases not matched to a gene: 5. CDR1 and CDR2 (germline): MNHEY, SVGAGI. CDR3 bases: TGTGCCAGCAGTCAATCGGGACAGCAAGAGACCCAGTACTTC. It translates to CASSQSGQQETQYF.

This chain connects TRBV5-5 to TRBJ1-6; 9 nucleotides line up with TRBD1. The CDR3 runs 13 residues. Per the germline V gene, CDR1 is SGHKS and CDR2 is YYEKEE (reference sequence). V trimming: 7 bases; J trimming: 9 bases; junction bases outside the gene matches: 5. As DNA, the CDR3 is TGTGCCAGCGTAGACAGGGGGTCTTCACCCCTCCACTTT. Translated: CASVDRGSSPLHF.

This clone occurred once. The J gene is TRBJ2-4, the V gene TRBV28, with TRBD2 as a possible D gene (6 bases). Trimming took 2 bases from V and 0 from J, leaving 17 bases between them. CDR1 and CDR2 from the germline V gene are MDHEN and SYDVKM. The CDR3 sequence is 18 residues long. CDR3 region: CASSLGRRGSLAKNIQYF. CDR3 coding DNA: TGTGCCAGCAGTTTAGGGCGGAGGGGTAGTTTAGCCAAAAACATTCAGTACTTC.

This clone showed up just a few times. The chain has TRBV9 and TRBJ2-2; possible D gene TRBD2, 6 bases. The V end was cut by 0 bases, the J end by 4 bases, with 19 bases between. Germline V gene sequence: CDR1 SGDLS, CDR2 YYNGEE. CDR3 length: 18 amino acids. DNA for the CDR3: TGTGCCAGCAGCGTAGTTTCTGGAGGGGTTCTGGGCACCGGGGAGCTGTTTTTT. As protein: CASSVVSGGVLGTGELFF.

This clone was seen only a few times. CDR3 nucleotides: TGTGCCAGCTCACTCGACAGGGGAACCTACGAGCAGTACTTC. Encoded protein: CASSLDRGTYEQYF. The V gene is TRBV18, the J gene TRBJ2-7; 8 bases align to TRBD1. The CDR3 totals 14 residues. The junction had 4 bases not matched to a gene; V was cut back by 4 bases and J by 2 bases. In germline, CDR1 is KGHSH, CDR2 LQKENI.

The rearrangement links TRBV6-2 or TRBV6-3 to TRBJ2-1; 12 bases fit TRBD2. There are 17 residues in the CDR3. The ends lost 4 bases at V and 2 bases at J; junction bases unmatched: 6. Germline CDR1 and CDR2: MNHEY and SVGEGT. The CDR3 DNA sequence: TGTGCCAGCAGTTTCCTCCTAGCGGGGGGGCCCTACAATGAGCAGTTCTTC. Translating it yields CASSFLLAGGPYNEQFF.

The chain employs TRBV21-1 and TRBJ2-1; the listed D gene, TRBD2, was not tested against the DNA. TRBV21-1 is a pseudogene. This CDR3 has 17 residues. In nucleotides, the CDR3 is TGTGCCAGCAGCAAACCCCCCGCCCGGCGGGACCACAATGAGCAGTTCTTC. The encoded protein is CASSKPPARRDHNEQFF.

This clone has just one count. J is TRBJ2-1 and V is TRBV5-1, with 9 bases that match TRBD2. Germline assignment: CDR1 SGHRS and CDR2 YFSETQ. The V and J ends lost 3 bases and 0 bases, in that order; junction bases with no gene match: 4. This CDR3 is 16 amino acids long. In DNA form, the CDR3 reads TGCGCCAGCAGCTCCTATAGCGGGAGCTCCTACAATGAGCAGTTCTTC. Amino acids: CASSSYSGSSYNEQFF.